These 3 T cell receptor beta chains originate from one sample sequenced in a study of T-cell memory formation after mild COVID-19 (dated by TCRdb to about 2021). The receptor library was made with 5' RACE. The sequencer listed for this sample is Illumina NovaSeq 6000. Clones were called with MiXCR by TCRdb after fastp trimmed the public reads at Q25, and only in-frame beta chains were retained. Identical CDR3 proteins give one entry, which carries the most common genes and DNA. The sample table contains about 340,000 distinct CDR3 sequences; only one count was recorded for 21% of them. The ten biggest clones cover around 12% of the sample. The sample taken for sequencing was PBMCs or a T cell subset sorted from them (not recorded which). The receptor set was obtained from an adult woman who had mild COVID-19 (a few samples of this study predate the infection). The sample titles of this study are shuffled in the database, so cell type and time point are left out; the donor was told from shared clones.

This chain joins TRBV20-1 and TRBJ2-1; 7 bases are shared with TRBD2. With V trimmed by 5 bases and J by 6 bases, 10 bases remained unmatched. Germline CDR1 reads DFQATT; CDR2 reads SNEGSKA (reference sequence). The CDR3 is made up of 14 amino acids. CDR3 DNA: TGCAGTGCTCGTCGCGGGACTATTGCCAATGAGCAGTTCTTC. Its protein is CSARRGTIANEQFF.

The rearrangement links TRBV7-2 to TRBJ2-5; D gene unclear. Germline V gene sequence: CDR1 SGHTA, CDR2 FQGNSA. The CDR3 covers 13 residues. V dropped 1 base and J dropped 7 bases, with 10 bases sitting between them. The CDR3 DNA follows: TGTGCCAGCAGCTTAGTCGGTCCGGTGACCCAGTACTTC. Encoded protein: CASSLVGPVTQYF.

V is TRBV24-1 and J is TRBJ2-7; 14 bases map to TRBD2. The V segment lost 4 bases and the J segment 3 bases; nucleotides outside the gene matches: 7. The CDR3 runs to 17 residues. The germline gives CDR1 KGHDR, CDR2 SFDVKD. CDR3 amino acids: CATSDPTGTSGSYEQYF. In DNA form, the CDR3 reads TGTGCCACCAGTGACCCGACCGGGACTAGCGGGAGCTACGAGCAGTACTTC.